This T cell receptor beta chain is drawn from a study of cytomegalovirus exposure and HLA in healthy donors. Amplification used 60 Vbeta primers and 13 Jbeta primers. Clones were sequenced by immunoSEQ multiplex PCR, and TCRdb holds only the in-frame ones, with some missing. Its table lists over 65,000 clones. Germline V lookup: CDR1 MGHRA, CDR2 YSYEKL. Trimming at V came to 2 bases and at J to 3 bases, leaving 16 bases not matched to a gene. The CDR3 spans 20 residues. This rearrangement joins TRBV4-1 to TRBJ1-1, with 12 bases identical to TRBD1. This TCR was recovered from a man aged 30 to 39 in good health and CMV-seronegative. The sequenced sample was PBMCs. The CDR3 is CASSQRRLWGQGAKDTEAFF. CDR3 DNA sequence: TGCGCCAGCAGCCAAAGAAGGTTGTGGGGACAGGGGGCGAAGGACACTGAAGCTTTCTTT.